The sequence of this T cell receptor beta chain was determined in a study of metastatic and nonmetastatic thyroid tumors. Study overall: Blood and tumor or nodule tissue repertoires from malignant and benign thyroid patients were compared.

Many counts were recorded for this clone. Germline V gene lookup returns CDR1 SGHVS and CDR2 FQNEAQ. The V and J ends lost 3 bases and 4 bases, in that order; junction bases with no gene match: 12. This CDR3 region has 17 residues. All patients reached thyroid surgery having received no treatment beforehand. Per the authors' pipeline: Building a distant-metastasis classifier for papillary thyroid cancer drew on CDR3 differences across clinicopathological groups. TCRdb re-clonotyped the PCR reads through MiXCR. The V and J calls and clone size come from TCRdb's table, not from the authors' own analysis. Found here are some 69,000 clones, 14% of them singletons; the top ten hold over 6.5%.

The chain uses TRBV7-8 and TRBJ1-5; 7 nucleotides line up with TRBD1. Sample: blood. The source of this sequence is a male donor with papillary thyroid cancer or a benign thyroid nodule (not recorded which). Some clones in this sample may be carry-over from other donors' samples. Here the CDR3 DNA reads TGTGCCAGCAGCTTCTCTGTTCCGGGACAGCATAATCAGCCCCAGCATTTT. Residues: CASSFSVPGQHNQPQHF.